This entry describes one T cell receptor (beta chain). The sample originates from a study of technical replicates of blood from several donors. The V segment lost 4 bases and the J segment 4 bases; nucleotides outside the gene matches: 12. The CDR3 covers 17 residues. Germline values: CDR1 MGHRA, CDR2 YSYEKL. Method: immunoSEQ multiplex PCR; TCRdb's copy keeps in-frame clones and lacks some. In the table there are some 80,000 clones, about 92% of which are singletons. Sample: T cells isolated from PBMCs. This TCR was sampled from a human donor in good health. The rearrangement joins TRBV4-1 to TRBJ1-2; 10 bases align to TRBD1. The CDR3 coding sequence is TGCGCCAGCAGCCGGCCAGATGGACAGGGGGGGTTCTATGGCTACACCTTC. Protein product: CASSRPDGQGGFYGYTF.